This T cell receptor (beta chain) originates from a study of control samples from healthy donors and cancer patients. Assay used: immunoSEQ multiplex PCR; TCRdb lists only in-frame clones, some missing. The sample records tens of thousands of clones, nearly 90% being singletons. The CDR3 loop spans 13 amino acids. With 0 bases removed from V and 2 bases from J, the gap between germline ends came to 5 bases. Germline lookup yields CDR1 LNHNV and CDR2 YYDKDF (reference sequence). The chain combines TRBV15 with TRBJ2-7; D gene ambiguous. The sequenced material came from blood. The receptor comes from a man between 50 and 59 years old in good health. CDR3 coding DNA: TGTGCCACCAGCAGAGAACGGGCCTACGAGCAGTACTTC. Its protein product is CATSRERAYEQYF.